The sequence of this TCR beta chain was determined in a study of cytomegalovirus exposure and HLA in healthy donors. Trimming took off 8 bases at V and 3 bases at J, with 14 bases between the two ends. This CDR3 region has 14 residues. The V gene's germline CDR1 is KGHSY and CDR2 FQNENV. With regard to this clone: Its cognate antigen is unknown.

Findings of the study overall: A previous analysis found most TCR beta V segments productive roughly 87% or roughly 30% of the time. Later on, an analysis tied around 17,000 TCR beta sequences to HLA alleles at 0.05 false discovery rate. By HLA locus, TCR association rates varied in a later analysis, with DRB1 showing the most and HLA-C the fewest. Reports showed the classifier diagnosing cytomegalovirus status with high specificity and sensitivity.

The PCR had 60 Vbeta and 13 Jbeta primers. TCRdb's copy holds only in-frame clones and misses some; the assay was immunoSEQ multiplex PCR. This table has some 170,000 clones, roughly 80% appearing once. J is TRBJ1-5 and V is TRBV16; tentative D call: TRBD1 (5 bases). The sequencing input was PBMCs. The sequence came from a middle-aged man in good health and CMV-seronegative. CDR3 region: CASLQGAFNQPQHF. CDR3 DNA sequence: TGTGCCAGCTTACAAGGGGCCTTCAATCAGCCCCAGCATTTT.